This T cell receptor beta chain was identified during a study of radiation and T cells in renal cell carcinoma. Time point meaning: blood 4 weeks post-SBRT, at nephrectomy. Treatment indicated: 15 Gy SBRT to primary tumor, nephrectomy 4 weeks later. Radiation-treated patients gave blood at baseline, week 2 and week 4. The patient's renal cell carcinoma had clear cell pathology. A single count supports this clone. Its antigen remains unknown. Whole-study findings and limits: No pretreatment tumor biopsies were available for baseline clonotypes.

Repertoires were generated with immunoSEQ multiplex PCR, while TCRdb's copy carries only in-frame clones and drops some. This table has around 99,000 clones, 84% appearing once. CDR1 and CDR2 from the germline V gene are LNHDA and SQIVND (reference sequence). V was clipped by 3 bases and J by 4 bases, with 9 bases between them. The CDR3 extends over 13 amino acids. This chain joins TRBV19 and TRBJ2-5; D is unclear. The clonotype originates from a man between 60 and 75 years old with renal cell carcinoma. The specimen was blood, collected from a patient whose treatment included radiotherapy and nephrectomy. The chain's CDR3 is CASSMTMGETQYF. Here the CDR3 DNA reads TGTGCCAGTAGTATGACCATGGGAGAGACCCAGTACTTC. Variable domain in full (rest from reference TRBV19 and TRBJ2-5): DGGITQSPKYLFRKEGQNVTLSCEQNLNHDAMYWYRQDPGQGLRLIYYSQIVNDFQKGDIAEGYSVSREKKESFPLTVTSAQKNPTAFYLCASSMTMGETQYFGPGTRLLVL.